These 17 T cell receptor beta chains came from one sample sequenced in a study of T cells in Graves' hyperthyroidism and ophthalmopathy. There were TCR beta CDR3 regions amplified from RNA transcripts. HTBI primers were employed in a first-round RT-PCR of the TCR CDR3. TCRdb redid the calling of the multiplex PCR reads with MiXCR, one entry per CDR3 protein. The data contain 300,000 to 450,000 distinct CDR3 sequences, 15% to 18% of them singletons. The specimen was blood. Receptor source: a young woman with Graves' hyperthyroidism that later progressed to Graves' ophthalmopathy.

The V gene is TRBV19, the J gene TRBJ1-5, with D possibly matching TRBD1 (5 bases). CDR3 length: 15 amino acids. Trimming cost V 4 bases and J 4 bases, with 14 bases left between them. The V gene's germline CDR1 is LNHDA and CDR2 SQIVND (reference sequence). The DNA of the CDR3 is TGTGCCAGTAGTACAGGGTCGAGCCCTAATCAGCCCCAGCATTTT. This sequence encodes CASSTGSSPNQPQHF.

The rearrangement links TRBV6-4 to TRBJ2-2; weak D call: TRBD1 (6 bases). Between the trimmed V and J ends, which lost 4 bases and 5 bases, there was a span of 8 bases. The CDR3 covers 13 residues. The germline V gene encodes CDR1 MRHNA and CDR2 SNTAGT. The CDR3 here is CASSAGQTGELFF. The CDR3 DNA reads TGTGCCAGCAGTGCGGGACAAACCGGGGAGCTGTTTTTT.

The V gene is TRBV10-3, the J gene TRBJ2-5, with D possibly matching TRBD2 (5 bases). CDR1 ENHRY and CDR2 SYGVKD come from the germline V gene. The ends were cut back, 8 bases at V and 6 bases at J, with 16 bases in the middle. The length of the CDR3 is 13 residues. The CDR3 DNA reads TGTGCCATCGGCCGGACTCCTGGGCAGACCCAGTACTTC. As protein: CAIGRTPGQTQYF.

The rearrangement joins TRBV10-2 to TRBJ1-5; 10 bases are shared with TRBD1. J gave up 7 bases and V 6 bases, and 6 bases lay outside the gene matches. Looked up from germline, CDR1 is WSHSY and CDR2 is SAAADI. There are 14 residues in the CDR3. CDR3 DNA sequence: TGCGCCAGCAGGCCGACAGGGGGCTGGCAGCCCCAGCATTTT. Amino acids: CASRPTGGWQPQHF.

This chain uses TRBV6-6 with TRBJ2-3, with TRBD2 matching 10 bases. This CDR3 is 16 amino acids long. V lost 4 bases, J lost 5 bases, and 9 bases stayed unmatched. Looked up from germline, CDR1 is MNHNY and CDR2 is SVGAGI (reference sequence). The CDR3 coding sequence is TGTGCCAGCAGTTTCTCTAGCGGGAGTCCCGGAGATACGCAGTATTTT. This encodes CASSFSSGSPGDTQYF.

Ten or more counts support this clonotype. The rearrangement links TRBV12-5 to TRBJ1-1; no clear D. The germline CDR1 and CDR2 sequences are LGHNT and FRNRAP. This CDR3 comprises 13 residues. Trimming took off 5 bases at V and 0 bases at J, with 7 bases between the two ends. The CDR3 spells CASGGDMNTEAFF. CDR3 DNA sequence: TGTGCTAGTGGTGGGGATATGAACACTGAAGCTTTCTTT.

This clonotype was found many times. The V gene is TRBV7-2, the J gene TRBJ2-1, with D unresolved. V was trimmed by 2 bases and J by 7 bases, leaving 15 bases between them. CDR1 is SGHTA and CDR2 is FQGNSA in the germline V gene. This CDR3 has 15 residues. The DNA for the CDR3 is TGTGCCAGCAGCTTAACTGGACCCAACGTGAATGAGCAGTTCTTC. It yields the protein CASSLTGPNVNEQFF.

The chain joins TRBV27 to TRBJ2-1; a weak D match, TRBD2 (7 bases). CDR3 size: 12 residues. Per germline, CDR1 MNHEY and CDR2 SMNVEV (reference sequence). Between the trimmed V and J ends, which lost 8 bases and 8 bases, there was a span of 13 bases. The CDR3 nucleotides are TGTGCCAGCGTGGGGGGGCCCTATGAGCAGTTCTTC. This encodes CASVGGPYEQFF.

A few counts support this clonotype. The chain links TRBV15 to TRBJ1-2, with 8 bases identical to TRBD1. Germline CDR1 LNHNV, CDR2 YYDKDF (reference sequence). The CDR3 contains 13 residues. With 3 bases clipped from V and 3 bases from J, the junction kept 0 bases outside the gene matches. The CDR3 DNA sequence: TGTGCCACCAGCAGGGGACAGGACTATGGCTACACCTTC. It specifies CATSRGQDYGYTF.

This clonotype was detected ten times or more. The V and J genes are TRBV20-1 and TRBJ1-1; D uncertain. The CDR3 totals 13 residues. Germline V CDR1 and CDR2: DFQATT, SNEGSKA (reference sequence). The V gene lost 5 bases and the J gene lost 2 bases, with 12 bases spanning the gap. CDR3 residues: CSAPKTGNTEAFF. CDR3 DNA sequence: TGCAGTGCTCCTAAAACTGGCAACACTGAAGCTTTCTTT.

The V gene is TRBV5-1, the J gene TRBJ1-2; 10 bases match TRBD1. V lost 0 bases, J lost 7 bases, and 3 bases stayed unmatched. Germline CDR1 reads SGHRS; CDR2 reads YFSETQ. This CDR3 comprises 14 residues. This CDR3 is CASSLVGTGVGYTF. DNA of the CDR3: TGCGCCAGCAGCTTGGTGGGGACAGGGGTTGGCTACACCTTC.

At least ten counts were recorded for this clonotype. This chain uses TRBV7-9 with TRBJ2-5; weak D call: TRBD2 (7 bases). V lost 4 bases and J 4 bases, leaving 13 bases between the germline ends. Germline V gene lookup returns CDR1 SEHNR and CDR2 FQNEAQ (reference sequence). The CDR3 is 14 residues long. CDR3 sequence reads: CASSSRGAGETQYF. The CDR3, as DNA: TGTGCCAGCAGCTCCCGGGGGGCTGGAGAGACCCAGTACTTC.

This clonotype was found many times. The chain joins TRBV11-2 to TRBJ2-7; TRBD1 agrees at 10 bases. Trimming removed 5 bases from V and 4 bases from J; junction bases left unmatched: 5. Germline-derived CDR1 and CDR2 are SGHAT and FQNNGV. The CDR3 length is 14 residues. For the CDR3, the DNA is TGTGCCAGCAGCGCGACAGGGGGCCGGTACGAGCAGTACTTC. Encoded protein: CASSATGGRYEQYF.

This clonotype was seen many times. V is TRBV7-3 and J is TRBJ2-5, with D unresolved. This CDR3 spans 13 amino acids. Germline-derived CDR1 and CDR2 are SGHTA and FQGTGA. Trimming stripped 5 bases from V and 5 bases from J, with 12 bases between. This CDR3 is CASSPFSGETQYF. CDR3 in DNA: TGTGCCAGCAGCCCATTTTCGGGCGAGACCCAGTACTTC.

This clonotype has at least ten counts. The gene calls are TRBV7-3 and TRBJ2-7, with 8 positions matching TRBD2. Trimming removed 1 base from V and 6 bases from J; junction bases left unmatched: 5. Germline CDR1 and CDR2: SGHTA and FQGTGA. The CDR3 covers 14 residues. CDR3 sequence (DNA): TGTGCCAGCAGCTTAATGGCGAGCGGGAGCGAGCAGTACTTC. Translated, it gives CASSLMASGSEQYF.

Many counts were recorded for this clonotype. The rearrangement links TRBV27 to TRBJ2-1, with a tentative D call TRBD1 (5 bases). V lost 8 bases to trimming and J lost 0 bases, with 11 bases between them. The CDR3 has 14 residues. In germline, CDR1 is MNHEY, CDR2 SMNVEV (reference sequence). The CDR3 nucleotides read TGTGCCAGCTCAGGGCCTAGCTCCTACAATGAGCAGTTCTTC. Protein product: CASSGPSSYNEQFF.

This clonotype has a count of ten or more. The chain uses TRBV12-3 or TRBV12-4 and TRBJ2-7; D assignment may be TRBD1 or TRBD2 (5 bases each). Trimming took off 5 bases at V and 3 bases at J, with 23 bases between the two ends. CDR3 size: 17 residues. Here the CDR3 DNA reads TGTGCCAGCAGTATTACGGGACCTCGTGGGGACCTCTACGAGCAGTACTTC. Encoded protein: CASSITGPRGDLYEQYF.